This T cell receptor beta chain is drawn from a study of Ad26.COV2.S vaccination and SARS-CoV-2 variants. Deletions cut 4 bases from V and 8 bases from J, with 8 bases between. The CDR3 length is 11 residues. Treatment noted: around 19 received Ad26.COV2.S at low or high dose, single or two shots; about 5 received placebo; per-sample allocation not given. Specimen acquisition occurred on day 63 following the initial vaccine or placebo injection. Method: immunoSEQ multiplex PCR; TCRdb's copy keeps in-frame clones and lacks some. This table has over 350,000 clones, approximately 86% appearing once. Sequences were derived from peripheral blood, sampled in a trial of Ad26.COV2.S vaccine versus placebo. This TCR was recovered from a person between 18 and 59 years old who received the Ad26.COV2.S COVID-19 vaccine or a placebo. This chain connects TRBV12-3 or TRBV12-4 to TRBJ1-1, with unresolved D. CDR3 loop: CASSYEREAFF. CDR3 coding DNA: TGTGCCAGCAGTTATGAGAGGGAAGCTTTCTTT.